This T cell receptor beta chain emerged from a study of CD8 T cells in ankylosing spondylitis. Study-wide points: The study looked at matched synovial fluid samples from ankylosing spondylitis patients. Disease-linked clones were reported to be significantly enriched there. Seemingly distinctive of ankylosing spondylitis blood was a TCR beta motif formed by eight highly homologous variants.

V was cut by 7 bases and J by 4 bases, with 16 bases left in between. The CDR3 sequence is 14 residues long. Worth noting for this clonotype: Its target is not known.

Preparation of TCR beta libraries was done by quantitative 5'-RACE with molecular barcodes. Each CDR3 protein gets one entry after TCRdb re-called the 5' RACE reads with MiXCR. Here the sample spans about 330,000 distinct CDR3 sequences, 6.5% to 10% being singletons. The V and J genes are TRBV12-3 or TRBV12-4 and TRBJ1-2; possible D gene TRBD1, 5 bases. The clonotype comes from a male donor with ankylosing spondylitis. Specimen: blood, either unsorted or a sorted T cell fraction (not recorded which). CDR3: CASTQEGIPYGYTF. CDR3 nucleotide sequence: TGTGCCAGCACCCAAGAGGGGATCCCCTATGGCTACACCTTC.